The 15 T cell receptor beta chains presented below share a single source sample, sequenced in a study of vaccination and CD4 T cells after COVID-19. Treatment: roughly nine-day PBMC culture with coronavirus spike peptide pools or control peptides (ViraFEST assay). Cultured CD4+ T cells had their DNA profiled by the Oncomine TCR Beta short-read assay. TCRdb used MiXCR to reprocess the PCR reads, holding one entry per CDR3 protein. The sample has about 8,500 distinct CDR3 sequences; 45% to 60% are singletons. The antigens for these receptors are not known. Specimen: CD4+ T cells from blood, cultured in vitro. The receptors originated from a human donor who had recovered from COVID-19.

This clonotype was found once. The chain combines TRBV7-8 with TRBJ2-2; TRBD1 matches 7 bases. The J segment lost 1 base and the V segment lost 5 bases, leaving 4 bases of the junction unmatched. This CDR3 is 15 amino acids long. Germline CDR1 reads SGHVS; CDR2 reads FQNEAQ. The CDR3 nucleotides are TGTGCCAGCAGCGAGGGACAGAAGAACACCGGGGAGCTGTTTTTT. Translation gives CASSEGQKNTGELFF.

The chain links TRBV19 to TRBJ1-1, with D unresolved. The CDR3 runs 14 residues. Trimming cost V 3 bases and J 0 bases, with 8 bases left between them. CDR1 and CDR2 from the germline V gene are LNHDA and SQIVND (reference sequence). In nucleotides, the CDR3 is TGTGCCAGTAGTATCCCTTGGATGAACACTGAAGCTTTCTTT. Amino acids: CASSIPWMNTEAFF.

This chain joins TRBV6-5 and TRBJ1-2; D might be TRBD1 (6 bases). Trimming pared 0 bases from V and 5 bases from J, leaving 13 bases between. The CDR3 has 15 residues. CDR1 is MNHEY, CDR2 SVGAGI, per germline. The CDR3 DNA follows: TGTGCCAGCAGTTACTCGGGACAAGCCCCTTATGGCTACACCTTC. It codes for CASSYSGQAPYGYTF.

The chain recombines TRBV7-9 with TRBJ2-2, with 7 positions matching TRBD1. From germline, CDR1 is SEHNR and CDR2 FQNEAQ (reference sequence). The V segment lost 5 bases and the J segment 1 base; nucleotides outside the gene matches: 4. The CDR3 covers 15 residues. The CDR3 loop reads CASSARQGNTGELFF. The CDR3 DNA reads TGTGCCAGCAGCGCCCGACAGGGGAACACCGGGGAGCTGTTTTTT.

Only a few counts were recorded for this clonotype. This rearrangement joins TRBV6-2 or TRBV6-3 to TRBJ2-7; D is ambiguous. This CDR3 has 18 residues. Germline-derived CDR1 and CDR2 are MNHEY and SVGEGT. The V gene lost 0 bases and the J gene lost 4 bases, with 22 bases spanning the gap. CDR3 in amino acids: CASSYSMSRASMVYEQYF. Here the CDR3 DNA reads TGTGCCAGCAGTTACTCGATGTCCCGGGCGAGTATGGTTTACGAGCAGTACTTC.

CDR3 amino acids: CSARDPGTSINNEQFF. The CDR3, as DNA: TGCAGTGCTAGAGACCCCGGGACTAGCATTAACAATGAGCAGTTCTTC. This chain connects TRBV20-1 to TRBJ2-1; 9 bases match TRBD2. Germline V gene sequence: CDR1 DFQATT, CDR2 SNEGSKA (reference sequence). This CDR3 region has 16 residues. V lost 0 bases, J lost 5 bases, and 8 bases stayed unmatched.

This chain uses TRBV24-1 with TRBJ1-1; maybe TRBD1 (5 bases). Per the germline V gene, CDR1 is KGHDR and CDR2 is SFDVKD. V shed 5 bases and J shed 0 bases, with 12 bases lying between them. The CDR3 runs to 15 residues. The CDR3 is CATSAGGNLNTEAFF. CDR3 sequence (DNA): TGTGCCACCAGTGCCGGGGGGAACCTGAACACTGAAGCTTTCTTT.

This rearrangement joins TRBV5-4 to TRBJ2-7, with D perhaps TRBD2 (5 bases). Germline V gene lookup returns CDR1 SGHNT and CDR2 YYREEE (reference sequence). This CDR3 is 15 amino acids long. The V gene lost 5 bases and the J gene lost 4 bases, with 19 bases spanning the gap. The CDR3 DNA reads as TGTGCCAGCAGTAAGTCCCGGGATAGCAAGTACGAGCAGTACTTC. Translating it yields CASSKSRDSKYEQYF.

This clonotype was counted between two and nine times. V usage is TRBV6-1 and J usage is TRBJ1-1, with D maybe TRBD1 (6 bases). The V gene's germline CDR1 is MNHNS and CDR2 SASEGT. The ends were cut back, 6 bases at V and 1 base at J, with 15 bases in the middle. There are 15 residues in the CDR3. The CDR3 DNA reads TGTGCCAGCAGGGGGCCGGGACAAACGAACACTGAAGCTTTCTTT. Its translation is CASRGPGQTNTEAFF.

This sequence joins TRBV7-3 and TRBJ2-3, with D uncertain. There are 13 residues in the CDR3. Germline V CDR1 and CDR2: SGHTA, FQGTGA. Trimming stripped 5 bases from V and 4 bases from J, with 10 bases between. CDR3 in DNA: TGTGCCAGCAGCCCAAGGAGTGCAGATACGCAGTATTTT. It encodes CASSPRSADTQYF.

This clonotype came up a few times. The chain recombines TRBV20-1 with TRBJ1-5; TRBD1 matches 8 bases. Germline V CDR1 and CDR2: DFQATT, SNEGSKA (reference sequence). Trimming took 5 bases from V and 0 from J; bases not matched to a gene: 21. The CDR3 totals 20 residues. The CDR3 DNA reads TGCAGTGCTTTACACCGGAGGACAGGGTCGTCCCCTTATAGCAATCAGCCCCAGCATTTT. This encodes CSALHRRTGSSPYSNQPQHF.

V gene TRBV4-3 combines with J gene TRBJ2-4, with D perhaps matching TRBD2 (5 bases). Trimming stripped 4 bases from V and 3 bases from J, with 16 bases between. The CDR3 totals 16 residues. CDR1 and CDR2 (germline): LGHNA, YSLEER. The CDR3 DNA reads TGCGCCAGCAGCCCTGGACTCACCCCCGACAAAAACATTCAGTACTTC. It is translated as CASSPGLTPDKNIQYF.

The rearrangement joins TRBV5-1 to TRBJ2-3, with a weak D call TRBD1 (5 bases). Trimming removed 4 bases at V and 2 bases at J, with 11 bases between. The CDR3 contains 14 residues. CDR1 is SGHRS, CDR2 YFSETQ, per germline. The DNA for the CDR3 is TGCGCCAGCAGCCCCGACAGCCCCACAGATACGCAGTATTTT. Translating it yields CASSPDSPTDTQYF.

The chain recombines TRBV2 with TRBJ1-5, with D hard to call. Trimming cost V 4 bases and J 1 base, with 14 bases left between them. The length of the CDR3 is 16 residues. From germline, CDR1 is SNHLY and CDR2 FYNNEI. CDR3 sequence reads: CASSGEEGYSNQPQHF. The CDR3 DNA sequence: TGTGCCAGCAGTGGGGAGGAAGGCTACAGCAATCAGCCCCAGCATTTT.

V gene TRBV20-1 combines with J gene TRBJ2-7, with 7 bases that match TRBD2. Germline CDR1 reads DFQATT; CDR2 reads SNEGSKA (reference sequence). The trim removed 5 bases at V and 7 bases at J, leaving 11 bases unmatched. This CDR3 is 13 amino acids long. The chain's CDR3 is CSAGEGRSREQYF. CDR3 DNA: TGCAGTGCTGGGGAGGGCCGGAGTAGGGAGCAGTACTTC.